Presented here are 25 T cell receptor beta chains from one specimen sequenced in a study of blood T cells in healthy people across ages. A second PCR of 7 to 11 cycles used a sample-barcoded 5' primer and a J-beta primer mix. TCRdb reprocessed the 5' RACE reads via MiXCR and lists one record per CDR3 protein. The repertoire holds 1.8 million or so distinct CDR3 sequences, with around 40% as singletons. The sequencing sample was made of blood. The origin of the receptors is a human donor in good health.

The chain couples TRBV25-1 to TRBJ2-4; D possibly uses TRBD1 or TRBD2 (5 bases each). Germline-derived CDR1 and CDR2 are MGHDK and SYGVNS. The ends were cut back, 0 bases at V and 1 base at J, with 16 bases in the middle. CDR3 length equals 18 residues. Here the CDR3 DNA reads TGTGCCAGCAGTGAATATTTCGCGGAAGAGGGGGCCAAAAACATTCAGTACTTC. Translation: CASSEYFAEEGAKNIQYF.

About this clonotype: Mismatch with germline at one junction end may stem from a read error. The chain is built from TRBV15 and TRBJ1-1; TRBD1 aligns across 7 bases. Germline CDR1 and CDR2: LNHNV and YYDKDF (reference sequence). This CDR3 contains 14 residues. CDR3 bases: TGTGCCACCAGCACGGACAGGAGTAACACTGTAGCTTTCTTT. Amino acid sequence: CATSTDRSNTVAFF.

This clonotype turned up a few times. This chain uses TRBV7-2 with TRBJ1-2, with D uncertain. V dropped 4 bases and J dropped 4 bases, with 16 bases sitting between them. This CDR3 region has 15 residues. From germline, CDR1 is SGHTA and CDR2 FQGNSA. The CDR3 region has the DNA TGTGCCAGCAGCTCGCTACTCAGAGCAGCCTATGGCTACACCTTC. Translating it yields CASSSLLRAAYGYTF.

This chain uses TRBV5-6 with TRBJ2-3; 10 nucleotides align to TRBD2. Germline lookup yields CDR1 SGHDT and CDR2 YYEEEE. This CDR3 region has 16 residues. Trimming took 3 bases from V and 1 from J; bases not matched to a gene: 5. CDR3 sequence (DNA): TGTGCCAGCAGCTATCCAGCGGGGGGGGGCACAGATACGCAGTATTTT. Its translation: CASSYPAGGGTDTQYF.

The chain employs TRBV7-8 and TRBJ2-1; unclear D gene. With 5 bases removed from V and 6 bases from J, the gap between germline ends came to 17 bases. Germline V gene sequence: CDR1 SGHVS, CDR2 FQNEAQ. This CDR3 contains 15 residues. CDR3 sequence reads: CASSPGRASVNEQFF. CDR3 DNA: TGTGCCAGCAGCCCTGGACGAGCGAGTGTCAATGAGCAGTTCTTC.

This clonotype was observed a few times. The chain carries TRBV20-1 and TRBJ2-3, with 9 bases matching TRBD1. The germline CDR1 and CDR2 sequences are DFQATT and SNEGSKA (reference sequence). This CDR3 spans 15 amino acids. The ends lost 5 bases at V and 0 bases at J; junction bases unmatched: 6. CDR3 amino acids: CSAQDRGRSTDTQYF. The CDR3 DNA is TGCAGTGCTCAGGACAGGGGACGGAGCACAGATACGCAGTATTTT.

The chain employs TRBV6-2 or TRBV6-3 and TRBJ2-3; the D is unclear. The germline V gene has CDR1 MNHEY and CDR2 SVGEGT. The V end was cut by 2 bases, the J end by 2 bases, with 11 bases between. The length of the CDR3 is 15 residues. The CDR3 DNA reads TGTGCCAGCAGTTACCCCGACGGATACACAGATACGCAGTATTTT. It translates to CASSYPDGYTDTQYF.

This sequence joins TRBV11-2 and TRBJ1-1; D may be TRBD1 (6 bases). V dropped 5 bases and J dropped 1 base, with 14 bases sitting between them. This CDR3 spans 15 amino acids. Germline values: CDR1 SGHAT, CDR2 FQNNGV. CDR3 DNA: TGTGCCAGCAGCATTGAAAGGGGGGGGAACACTGAAGCTTTCTTT. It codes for CASSIERGGNTEAFF.

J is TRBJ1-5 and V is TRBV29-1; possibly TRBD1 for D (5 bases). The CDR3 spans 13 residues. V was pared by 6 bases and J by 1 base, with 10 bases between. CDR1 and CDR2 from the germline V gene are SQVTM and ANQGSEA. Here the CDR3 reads CSVGGMSNQPQHF. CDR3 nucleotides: TGCAGCGTCGGGGGGATGAGCAATCAGCCCCAGCATTTT.

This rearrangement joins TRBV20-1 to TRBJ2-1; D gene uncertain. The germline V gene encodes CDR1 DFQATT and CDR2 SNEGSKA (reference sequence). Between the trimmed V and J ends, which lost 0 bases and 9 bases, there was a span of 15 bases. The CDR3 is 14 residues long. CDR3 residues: CSARDPAGSLEQFF. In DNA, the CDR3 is TGCAGTGCTAGAGATCCGGCAGGCAGCCTTGAGCAGTTCTTC.

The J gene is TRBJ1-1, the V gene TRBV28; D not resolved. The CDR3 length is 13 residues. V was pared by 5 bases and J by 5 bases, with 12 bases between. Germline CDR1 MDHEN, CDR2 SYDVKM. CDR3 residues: CASSPLYRTEAFF. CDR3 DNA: TGTGCCAGCAGTCCCTTATATCGTACTGAAGCTTTCTTT.

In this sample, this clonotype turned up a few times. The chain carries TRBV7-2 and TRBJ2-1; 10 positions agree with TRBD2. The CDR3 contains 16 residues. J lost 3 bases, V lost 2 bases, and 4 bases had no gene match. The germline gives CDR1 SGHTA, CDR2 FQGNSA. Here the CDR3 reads CASSLRASGGYNEQFF. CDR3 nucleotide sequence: TGTGCCAGCAGCTTACGGGCTAGCGGGGGCTACAATGAGCAGTTCTTC.

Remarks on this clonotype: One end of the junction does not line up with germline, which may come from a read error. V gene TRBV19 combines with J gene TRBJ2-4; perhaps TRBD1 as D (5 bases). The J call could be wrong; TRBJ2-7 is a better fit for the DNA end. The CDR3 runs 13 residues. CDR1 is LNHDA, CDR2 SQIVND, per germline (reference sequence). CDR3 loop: CTSSKDRFNEQYF. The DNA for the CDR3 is TGTACCAGTAGTAAAGACAGATTCAACGAGCAGTACTTC.

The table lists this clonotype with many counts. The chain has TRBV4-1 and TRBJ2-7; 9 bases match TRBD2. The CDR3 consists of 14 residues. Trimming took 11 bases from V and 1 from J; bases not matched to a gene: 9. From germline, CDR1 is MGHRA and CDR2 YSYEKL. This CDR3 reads CAAAAGGLSYEQYF. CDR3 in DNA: TGCGCCGCGGCAGCGGGGGGACTTTCCTACGAGCAGTACTTC.

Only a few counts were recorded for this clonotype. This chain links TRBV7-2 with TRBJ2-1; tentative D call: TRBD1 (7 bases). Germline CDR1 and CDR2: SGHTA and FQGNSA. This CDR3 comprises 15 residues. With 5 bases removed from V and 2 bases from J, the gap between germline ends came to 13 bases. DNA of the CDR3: TGTGCCAGCAGCCGGGGGCAGGGGGCCTACAATGAGCAGTTCTTC. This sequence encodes CASSRGQGAYNEQFF.

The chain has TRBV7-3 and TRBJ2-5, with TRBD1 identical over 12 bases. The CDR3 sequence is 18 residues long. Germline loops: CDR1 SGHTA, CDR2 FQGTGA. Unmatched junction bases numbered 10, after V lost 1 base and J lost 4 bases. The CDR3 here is CASSLKGRGTGGLETQYF. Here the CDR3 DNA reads TGTGCCAGCAGCTTAAAAGGGCGGGGGACAGGGGGCTTAGAGACCCAGTACTTC.

The CDR3 sequence: CSVRRGQNQPQHF. CDR3 in DNA: TGCAGCGTTCGGCGGGGCCAGAATCAGCCCCAGCATTTT. The chain employs TRBV29-1 and TRBJ1-5, with D perhaps TRBD1 (5 bases). The V gene's germline CDR1 is SQVTM and CDR2 ANQGSEA. CDR3 length: 13 residues. The V gene lost 5 bases and the J gene lost 4 bases, with 12 bases spanning the gap.

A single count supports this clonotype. The CDR3 bases are TGCAGTGCTACGGGGGACCTACAAGAGACCCAGTACTTC. Its translation is CSATGDLQETQYF. The rearrangement links TRBV20-1 to TRBJ2-5, with a possible D match to TRBD2 (6 bases). CDR3 length equals 13 residues. V lost 4 bases and J lost 2, with 11 bases in between. Germline CDR1 is DFQATT and CDR2 is SNEGSKA (reference sequence).

The DNA of the CDR3 is TGTGCCAGCAGTTTACGGGGGGGCCAGTTGAATGAGCAGTTCTTC. It codes for CASSLRGGQLNEQFF. The V gene is TRBV27, the J gene TRBJ2-1; 8 nucleotides line up with TRBD2. After removal of 2 bases from V and 7 bases from J, the junction contained 7 bases not matched to a gene. The germline V gene has CDR1 MNHEY and CDR2 SMNVEV (reference sequence). The CDR3 is 15 amino acids.

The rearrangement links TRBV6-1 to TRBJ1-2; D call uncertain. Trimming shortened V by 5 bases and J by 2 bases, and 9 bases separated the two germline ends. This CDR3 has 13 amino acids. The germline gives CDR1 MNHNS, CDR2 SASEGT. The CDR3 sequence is CASSWQSNYGYTF. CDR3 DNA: TGTGCCAGCAGTTGGCAGTCGAACTATGGCTACACCTTC.

This CDR3 is CASSPPRQYNEQFF. The DNA of the CDR3 is TGTGCCAGCAGCCCCCCAAGACAGTACAATGAGCAGTTCTTC. The chain carries TRBV7-9 and TRBJ2-1, with D possibly TRBD1 on 5 matching bases. V was clipped by 5 bases and J by 4 bases, with 12 bases between them. Germline-derived CDR1 and CDR2 are SEHNR and FQNEAQ (reference sequence). The CDR3 sequence is 14 residues long.

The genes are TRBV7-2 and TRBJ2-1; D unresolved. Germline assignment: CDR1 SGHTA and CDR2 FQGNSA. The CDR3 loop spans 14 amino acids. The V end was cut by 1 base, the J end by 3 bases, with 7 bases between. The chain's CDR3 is CASSLVFVYNEQFF. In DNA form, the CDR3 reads TGTGCCAGCAGCTTAGTCTTCGTCTACAATGAGCAGTTCTTC.

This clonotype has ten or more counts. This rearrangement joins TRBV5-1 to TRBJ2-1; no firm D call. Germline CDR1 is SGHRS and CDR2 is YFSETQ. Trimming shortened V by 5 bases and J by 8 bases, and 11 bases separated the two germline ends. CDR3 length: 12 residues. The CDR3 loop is CASRKTLDEQFF. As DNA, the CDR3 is TGCGCCAGCAGGAAGACCTTGGATGAGCAGTTCTTC.

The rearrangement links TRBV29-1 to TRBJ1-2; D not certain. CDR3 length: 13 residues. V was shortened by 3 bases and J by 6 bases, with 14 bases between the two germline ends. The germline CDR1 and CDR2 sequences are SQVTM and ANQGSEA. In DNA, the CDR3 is TGCAGCGTTGATCGGGTACTTACACATGGCTACACCTTC. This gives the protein CSVDRVLTHGYTF.

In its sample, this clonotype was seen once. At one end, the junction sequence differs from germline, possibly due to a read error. The CDR3 loop reads CAGSTGTSGYYEQYF. The DNA of the CDR3 is TGTGCCGGCAGCACCGGGACTAGCGGATACTACGAGCAGTACTTC. The chain is built from TRBV7-2 and TRBJ2-5; 11 bases fit TRBD2. The DNA end lines up better with TRBJ2-7; the J call may be wrong. This CDR3 is 15 amino acids long. CDR1 and CDR2 from the germline V gene are SGHTA and FQGNSA.